The TCR beta chain under discussion was sequenced for a study of blood T cells in healthy people across ages. Deletions cut 4 bases from V and 9 bases from J, with 16 bases between. Germline assignment: CDR1 SGHRS and CDR2 YFSETQ. This CDR3 contains 13 residues. Primed by a sample-barcoded 5' primer and a J-beta primer mix, a second PCR proceeded for roughly 7 to 11 cycles. TCRdb reprocessed the 5' RACE reads via MiXCR and lists one record per CDR3 protein. The repertoire holds some 940,000 distinct CDR3 sequences, approximately 32% seen once, with roughly 10% in the top ten. The sample was also reused in another study, on T cells of mothers and their children.

The TCR was taken from a woman aged 40 to 50 in good health. The J gene is TRBJ2-5, the V gene TRBV5-1; D is ambiguous. The sequencing sample was made of blood. CDR3: CASSPGVGFAQYF. CDR3 sequence (DNA): TGCGCCAGCAGCCCCGGCGTAGGGTTCGCCCAGTACTTC.